This TCR beta chain came from a study of T-cell memory formation after mild COVID-19. General study findings and limits: Contracting clones from day 15 to 85 showed balanced CD4/CD8; later expanders favored CD4+.

This CDR3 region has 12 residues. Germline V gene data show CDR1 as DFQATT and CDR2 as SNEGSKA (reference sequence). On this clonotype itself: What it recognizes is unknown.

TCRdb fed the 5' RACE reads into MiXCR, producing one record per CDR3 protein. The sample carries roughly 350,000 distinct CDR3 sequences, approximately 14% recorded once. Sequencing used PBMCs or a T cell subset sorted from them (not recorded which). This TCR derives from a young man who had mild COVID-19 (a few samples of this study predate the infection). Cell type and time point are not known. This chain joins TRBV20-1 and TRBJ1-3, with unresolved D. CDR3: CSVRIHGNTIYF. The CDR3 bases are TGCAGCGTCCGGATACATGGAAACACCATATATTTT.